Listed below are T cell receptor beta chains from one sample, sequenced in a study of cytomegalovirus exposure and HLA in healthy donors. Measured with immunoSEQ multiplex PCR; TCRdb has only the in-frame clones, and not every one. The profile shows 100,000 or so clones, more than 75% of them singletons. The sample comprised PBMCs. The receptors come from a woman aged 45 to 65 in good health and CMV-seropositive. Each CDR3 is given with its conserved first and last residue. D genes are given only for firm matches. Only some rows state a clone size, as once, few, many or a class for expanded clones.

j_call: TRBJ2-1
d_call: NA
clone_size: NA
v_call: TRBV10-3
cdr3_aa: CAISENGGGQFF
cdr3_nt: TGTGCCATCAGTGAGAACGGTGGAGGGCAGTTCTTC

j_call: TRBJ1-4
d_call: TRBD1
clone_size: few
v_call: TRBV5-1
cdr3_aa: CASSQRTGEGLNEKLFF
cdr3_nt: TGCGCCAGCAGCCAAAGGACAGGGGAGGGGTTAAACGAAAAACTGTTTTTT

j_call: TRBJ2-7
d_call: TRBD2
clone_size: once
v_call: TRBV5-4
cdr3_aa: CASSLVLSGGSYEQYF
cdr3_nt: TGTGCCAGCAGCTTAGTGCTTAGCGGGGGATCCTACGAGCAGTACTTC

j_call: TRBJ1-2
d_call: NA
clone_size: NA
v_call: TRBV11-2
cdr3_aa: CASSTLWANYGYTF
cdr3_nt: TGTGCCAGCAGCACCCTGTGGGCGAACTATGGCTACACCTTC

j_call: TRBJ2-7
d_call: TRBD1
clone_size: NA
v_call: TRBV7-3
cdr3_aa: CASSPDRASYEQYF
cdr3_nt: TGTGCCAGCAGCCCGGACAGGGCATCCTACGAGCAGTACTTC

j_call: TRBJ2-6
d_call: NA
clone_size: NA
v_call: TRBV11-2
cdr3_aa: CASSPTGYSGANVLTF
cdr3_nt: TGTGCCAGCAGCCCGACGGGATACTCTGGGGCCAACGTCCTGACTTTC

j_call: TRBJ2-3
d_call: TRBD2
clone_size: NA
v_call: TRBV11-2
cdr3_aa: CASSYLAKEGAGGTDTQYF
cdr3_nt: TGTGCCAGCAGCTACCTCGCTAAAGAAGGAGCGGGGGGTACAGATACGCAGTATTTT

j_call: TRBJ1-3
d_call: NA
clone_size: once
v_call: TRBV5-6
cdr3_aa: CASSLIIRGSSGNTIYF
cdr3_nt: TGTGCCAGCAGCTTGATTATTAGGGGGAGCTCTGGAAACACCATATATTTT

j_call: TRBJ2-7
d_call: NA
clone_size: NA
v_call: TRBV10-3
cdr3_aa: CAISERSGNYEQYF
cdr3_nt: TGTGCCATCAGTGAACGTTCGGGGAATTACGAGCAGTACTTC

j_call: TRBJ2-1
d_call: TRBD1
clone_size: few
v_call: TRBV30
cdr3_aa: CAWSRGTAYNEQFF
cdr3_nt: TGTGCCTGGAGTAGGGGGACAGCCTACAATGAGCAGTTCTTC

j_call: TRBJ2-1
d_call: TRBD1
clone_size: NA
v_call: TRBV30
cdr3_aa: CAWLHARTGINEQFF
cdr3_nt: TGTGCCTGGCTCCACGCACGGACAGGGATTAATGAGCAGTTCTTC

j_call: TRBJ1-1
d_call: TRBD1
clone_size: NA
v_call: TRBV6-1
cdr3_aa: CASSELGTGESRAFF
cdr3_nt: TGTGCCAGCAGTGAATTAGGGACAGGGGAATCGCGGGCTTTCTTT

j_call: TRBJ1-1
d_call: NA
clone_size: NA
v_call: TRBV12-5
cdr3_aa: CASGSNRREKSEAFF
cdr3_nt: TGTGCTAGTGGCTCCAACAGACGAGAGAAGAGTGAAGCTTTCTTT

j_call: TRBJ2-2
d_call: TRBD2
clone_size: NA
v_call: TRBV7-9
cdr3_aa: CASSFLAGVSGELFF
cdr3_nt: TGTGCCAGCAGCTTCTTAGCGGGAGTAAGCGGGGAGCTGTTTTTT

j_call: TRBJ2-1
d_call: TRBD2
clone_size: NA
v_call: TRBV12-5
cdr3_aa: CASGLRLAGSNEQFF
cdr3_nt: TGTGCTAGTGGTTTGAGGCTAGCGGGAAGCAATGAGCAGTTCTTC

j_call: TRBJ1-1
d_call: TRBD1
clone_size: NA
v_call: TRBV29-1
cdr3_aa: CSTGQGAVGTEAFF
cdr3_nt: TGCAGCACCGGACAGGGGGCTGTTGGCACTGAAGCTTTCTTT